These 25 T cell receptor beta chains were all obtained from the same sample, sequenced in a study of CD8+ T cells in alopecia areata (dated by TCRdb to the late 2010s). Library method: the immunoSEQ multiplex PCR assay. RNA was extracted from all samples and reverse transcribed into cDNA, which served as template for TCR sequencing. TCRdb holds this immuneACCESS table with in-frame rearrangements only. Some clones are missing; in checked studies, unresolved V genes explain under half, and the rest has no known cause. In this sample the table shows around 100,000 clones, and no singletons are among them. The top ten clones comprise less than 20% of the sample. The sequenced sample was lesional skin. The receptors here all came from a C3H/HeJ mouse with alopecia areata. Mice belonging to this strain carry MHC haplotype H2-k.

This clone was recorded a few times. Gene names follow the mouse nomenclature. The read falls 4 residues short of the CDR3 end, and the missing part is taken from the germline J gene. The chain links TRBV13-3 to TRBJ2-5; D might be TRBD1 (7 bases). The CDR3 spans 13 residues. Germline V gene sequence: CDR1 NNHDY, CDR2 SYVADS. V dropped 9 bases and J dropped 2 bases, with 13 bases sitting between them. The CDR3 protein is CATQGGRQDTQYF. The sequenced part of the CDR3 DNA is TGTGCCACCCAGGGGGGACGCCAAGAC. Based on the CDR3 plus reference TRBV13-3 and TRBJ2-5, the full variable domain is EAAVTQSPRSKVAVTGGKVTLSCHQTNNHDYMYWYRQDTGHGLRLIHYSYVADSTEKGDIPDGYKASRPSQENFSLILELASLSQTAVYFCATQGGRQDTQYFGPGTRLLVL.

This clone was detected only a few times. Here the gene names and germline are mouse. Read sequence stops 4 residues before the CDR3 end, and the germline J gene provides the missing end. This chain uses TRBV13-2 with TRBJ2-7; 11 nucleotides match TRBD2. With 3 bases clipped from V and 3 bases from J, the junction kept 5 bases outside the gene matches. The CDR3 runs to 15 residues. The germline CDR1 and CDR2 sequences are NNHNN and SYGAGS (reference sequence). CDR3 bases read: TGTGCCAGCGGTGGGGCGGGACTGGGGGTCTAT. Amino acids: CASGGAGLGVY. The whole CDR3 reads CASGGAGLGVYEQYF.

As to this clone: All gene names here are mouse names. Read data end 4 residues before the CDR3 end; the end is taken from the germline J gene. The chain joins TRBV1 to TRBJ2-5; TRBD2 is a possible D gene (6 bases). V lost 3 bases, J lost 0 bases, and 10 bases lay in between. Germline assignment: CDR1 NSQYPW and CDR2 LRSPGD (reference sequence). The CDR3 covers 15 residues. Incomplete CDR3 DNA: TGCACCTGCAGTGCGCTCTGGGGTAACCAAGAC. It is translated as CTCSALWGNQD. The full CDR3 is CTCSALWGNQDTQYF. Combining the CDR3 with reference TRBV1 and TRBJ2-5 gives the whole variable domain VTLLEQNPRWRLVPRGQAVNLRCILKNSQYPWMSWYQQDLQKQLQWLFTLRSPGDKEVKSLPGADYLATRVTDTELRLQVANMSQGRTLYCTCSALWGNQDTQYFGPGTRLLVL.

Of note for this clone: Gene names and germline refer to mouse. The read is 4 residues too short to cover the CDR3 end, so that end is filled in from the germline J gene. This sequence joins TRBV1 and TRBJ2-7; TRBD2 aligns across 7 bases. From germline, CDR1 is NSQYPW and CDR2 LRSPGD (reference sequence). J lost 3 bases, V lost 0 bases, and 5 bases had no gene match. There are 15 residues in the CDR3. The CDR3 protein is CTCSAEDWAFYEQYF. The sequenced part of the CDR3 DNA is TGCACCTGCAGTGCAGAAGACTGGGCCTTCTAT.

A remark on this clone: Gene names and germline match the mouse. The read ends 4 residues shy of where the CDR3 ends; the end is completed using the germline J gene. The chain uses TRBV19 and TRBJ2-3; 8 bases align to TRBD2. The CDR3 is 15 residues long. Unmatched junction bases numbered 6, after V lost 6 bases and J lost 0 bases. From germline, CDR1 is FNHDT and CDR2 SITEND (reference sequence). CDR3 sequence reads: CASTRLGTSAETLYF. Incomplete CDR3 DNA: TGTGCCAGCACCCGACTGGGGACTAGTGCAGAA.

This clone showed up just a few times. Gene names and germline refer to mouse. The CDR3 is cut off 4 residues early in the read; its end comes from the germline J gene. The genes are TRBV5 and TRBJ2-1; TRBD2 matches at 8 bases. In germline, CDR1 is LGHNA, CDR2 YNLKQL (reference sequence). The CDR3 length is 15 residues. The part of the CDR3 DNA that was read is TGTGCCAGCAGCCAAGAGGGGGGGCTAGGAGCT. As protein: CASSQEGGLGA. The whole CDR3 sequence reads CASSQEGGLGAEQFF.

For this clone: All gene names here are mouse names. The CDR3 end falls 4 residues outside the read, so it is completed with the germline J gene. This chain uses TRBV19 with TRBJ2-1, with 7 bases lining up with TRBD2. The CDR3 is 14 residues long. The V and J ends lost 5 bases and 5 bases, in that order; junction bases with no gene match: 7. Germline CDR1 and CDR2: FNHDT and SITEND (reference sequence). CDR3 residues: CASSGWGSDAEQFF. The DNA read from the CDR3 is TGTGCCAGCAGCGGCTGGGGGTCGGATGCT.

In this sample, this clone turned up many times. The germline and genes are mouse ones. The CDR3 end is not reached by the read, which stops 4 residues before it; the germline J gene fills it in. The rearrangement uses TRBV1 and TRBJ1-4; 11 bases fit TRBD1. This CDR3 spans 16 amino acids. Germline lookup yields CDR1 NSQYPW and CDR2 LRSPGD (reference sequence). V shed 0 bases and J 6 bases; nucleotides not matched to a gene: 3. The CDR3: CTCSADGQGAHERLFF. The CDR3 bases that were read are TGCACCTGCAGTGCAGATGGACAGGGGGCGCACGAA.

This clone has ten or more counts. The protein given in TCRdb and the translation of the DNA differ at residue 13, and the sequence presented here derives from the DNA. All gene names here are mouse names. This CDR3 is CTCSAAGQDYNSPLYF. The covered CDR3 bases are TGCACCTGCAGTGCAGCGGGACAGGACTATAATTCGCCC. This chain uses TRBV1 with TRBJ1-6, with 8 nucleotides matching TRBD1. Sequencing ends 3 residues short of the CDR3 end; the germline J gene provides the rest. TRBJ1-6 is placed among ORFs of uncertain function. The CDR3 spans 16 residues. The trim removed 1 base at V and 3 bases at J, leaving 2 bases unmatched. Germline V lookup: CDR1 NSQYPW, CDR2 LRSPGD (reference sequence).

This clone was observed a handful of times. Genes and germline are mouse. The CDR3 extends 4 residues past the end of the read, so its final part is completed from the germline J gene. The chain couples TRBV19 to TRBJ2-1; 8 bases map to TRBD1. This CDR3 spans 18 amino acids. Per the germline V gene, CDR1 is FNHDT and CDR2 is SITEND (reference sequence). The J segment lost 0 bases and the V segment lost 4 bases, leaving 12 bases of the junction unmatched. CDR3 DNA, as far as it was read: TGTGCCAGCAGTCCCTCAACCGGACAGGGAGGTAACTATGCT. This gives the protein CASSPSTGQGGNYA. The whole CDR3 sequence reads CASSPSTGQGGNYAEQFF.

This clone occurred a few times. The germline and genes are mouse ones. The CDR3 extends 4 residues past the end of the read, so its final part is completed from the germline J gene. The V gene is TRBV19, the J gene TRBJ1-4, with D unresolved. The CDR3 length is 12 residues. V shed 6 bases and J shed 2 bases, with 5 bases lying between them. CDR1 and CDR2 (germline): FNHDT, SITEND (reference sequence). CDR3 region: CASKGSNERLFF. The sequenced CDR3 bases are TGTGCCAGCAAAGGGTCCAACGAA.

This clone was seen a few times. Genes here carry mouse names. The DNA ends 4 residues before the CDR3 does, and the rest of the CDR3 is filled in from the germline J gene. The gene calls are TRBV1 and TRBJ2-5, with 7 nucleotides matching TRBD1. The germline gives CDR1 NSQYPW, CDR2 LRSPGD (reference sequence). With 3 bases clipped from V and 2 bases from J, the junction kept 5 bases outside the gene matches. The CDR3 loop spans 15 amino acids. The CDR3: CTCSASRDSQDTQYF. The CDR3 bases that were read are TGCACCTGCAGTGCTTCCCGGGACAGCCAAGAC. The whole variable domain, filled in from reference TRBV1 and TRBJ2-5, reads VTLLEQNPRWRLVPRGQAVNLRCILKNSQYPWMSWYQQDLQKQLQWLFTLRSPGDKEVKSLPGADYLATRVTDTELRLQVANMSQGRTLYCTCSASRDSQDTQYFGPGTRLLVL.

This clone has only a few counts. The gene symbols are mouse symbols. The read ends 4 residues early relative to the CDR3; the germline J gene fills the gap. The rearrangement uses TRBV13-3 and TRBJ2-7; 8 bases align to TRBD2. This CDR3 region has 16 residues. CDR1 is NNHDY, CDR2 SYVADS, per germline. CDR3 residues: CASSDVGGGPSYEQYF. The CDR3 bases that were read are TGTGCCAGCAGTGATGTAGGGGGGGGCCCTTCTTAT.

This clone was detected a few times. Genes here carry mouse names. The read ends 4 residues before the CDR3 terminus; that terminus is restored from the germline J gene. The rearrangement joins TRBV13-3 to TRBJ1-4; TRBD1 matches at 11 bases. The germline gives CDR1 NNHDY, CDR2 SYVADS. The CDR3 has 18 amino acids. J lost 0 bases, V lost 1 base, and 5 bases had no gene match. CDR3 DNA, as far as it was read: TGTGCCAGCAGTGATTTAGGGACAGGGGGTATTTCCAACGAA. This gives the protein CASSDLGTGGISNE. The whole CDR3 protein reads CASSDLGTGGISNERLFF.

Regarding this clone: Gene names and germline match the mouse. The observed sequence ends 4 residues before the CDR3 terminus, with the missing tail filled in from the germline J gene. The chain links TRBV1 to TRBJ2-3; 11 nucleotides agree with TRBD2. Germline CDR1 NSQYPW, CDR2 LRSPGD (reference sequence). CDR3 length: 15 residues. V gave up 3 bases and J gave up 4 bases; unmatched junction bases: 3. CDR3 residues: CTCSAGDWGPETLYF. CDR3 DNA, as far as it was read: TGCACCTGCAGTGCGGGGGACTGGGGGCCAGAA.

This clone turned up a few times. Gene and germline names: mouse. The DNA ends 4 residues before the CDR3 does, and the rest of the CDR3 is filled in from the germline J gene. The rearrangement links TRBV19 to TRBJ2-1, with 10 bases lining up with TRBD2. Germline V gives CDR1 FNHDT, CDR2 SITEND (reference sequence). V was pared by 0 bases and J by 4 bases, with 4 bases of the junction left unmatched. The CDR3 has 16 amino acids. The CDR3 DNA, read in part, is TGTGCCAGCAGTATAGGCCTGGGGGGGCAGTATGCT. Translation gives CASSIGLGGQYA. The entire CDR3 reads CASSIGLGGQYAEQFF.

This clone was seen a few times. Gene names are the mouse ones. The read finishes 4 residues shy of the CDR3 end, and the germline J gene is used to complete it. This sequence joins TRBV16 and TRBJ2-4; TRBD2 matches 12 bases. This CDR3 region has 16 residues. The V and J ends lost 1 base and 1 base, in that order; junction bases with no gene match: 0. The germline V gene encodes CDR1 SGHSA and CDR2 FRNQAP. The CDR3 bases that were read are TGTGCAAGCAGCTTAGGGACTGGGGGGGGTCAAAAC. As protein: CASSLGTGGGQN. The CDR3 in its entirety is CASSLGTGGGQNTLYF.

This clone was observed at least ten times. Gene names and germline match the mouse. The read terminates 4 residues ahead of where the CDR3 ends, so the germline J gene completes it. V and J are TRBV3 and TRBJ1-2; 7 nucleotides line up with TRBD1. The CDR3 covers 11 residues. Germline V CDR1 and CDR2: SNHLY, FYNGKV (reference sequence). The CDR3 region is CASSSGGDYTF. The sequenced part of the CDR3 DNA is TGTGCCAGCAGCTCAGGGGGC.

This clone was seen more than once but under ten times. Germline and genes: mouse. CDR3 protein: CTCSADKGLGGVDTQYF. The part of the CDR3 DNA that was read is TGCACCTGCAGTGCAGATAAGGGACTGGGGGGAGTTGAC. This chain uses TRBV1 with TRBJ2-5; 12 positions agree with TRBD2. The DNA ends 4 residues before the CDR3 does, and the rest of the CDR3 is filled in from the germline J gene. CDR3 length equals 17 residues. Per the germline V gene, CDR1 is NSQYPW and CDR2 is LRSPGD (reference sequence).

This clone was seen a handful of times. Germline and genes: mouse. Read sequence stops 4 residues before the CDR3 end, and the germline J gene provides the missing end. This rearrangement joins TRBV19 to TRBJ2-7; 10 bases are a match to TRBD2. Germline CDR1 FNHDT, CDR2 SITEND (reference sequence). CDR3 length: 13 residues. The CDR3 reads CASKGTGAYEQYF. The covered CDR3 bases are TGTGCCAGCAAGGGGACTGGGGCTTAT. Together with reference TRBV19 and TRBJ2-7, the CDR3 gives the full variable domain: GGIITQTPKFLIGQEGQKLTLKCQQNFNHDTMYWYRQDSGKGLRLIYYSITENDLQKGDLSEGYDASREKKSSFSLTVTSAQKNEMAVFLCASKGTGAYEQYFGPGTRLTVL.

Remarks on this clone: The listed genes are named as in mouse. The CDR3 end falls 4 residues outside the read, so it is completed with the germline J gene. The chain links TRBV19 to TRBJ2-3; possibly TRBD1 for D (6 bases). The CDR3 is 13 residues long. Per the germline V gene, CDR1 is FNHDT and CDR2 is SITEND (reference sequence). V lost 6 bases, J lost 1 base, and 9 bases lay in between. CDR3 DNA (partial): TGTGCCAGCACGCCAGGGGGTGCAGAA. This codes for CASTPGGAE. The whole CDR3 region reads CASTPGGAETLYF.

This clone has a handful of counts. Gene names are the mouse ones. The CDR3 end lies 4 residues beyond the end of the read and is filled in from the germline J gene. This sequence joins TRBV14 and TRBJ1-1, with TRBD1 identical over 7 bases. V lost 1 base to trimming and J lost 0 bases; unmatched junction nucleotides: 3. The CDR3 is made up of 15 amino acids. Per the germline V gene, CDR1 is SGHDT and CDR2 is FRDEAV. The sequenced CDR3 bases are TGTGCCAGCAGTTTCGCCGGGACAGCAAACACA. Translation gives CASSFAGTANT. The whole CDR3 sequence is CASSFAGTANTEVFF.

Details on this clone: Mouse names are used for the genes. Coverage ceases 4 residues before the CDR3 finishes, and the germline J gene fills in the end. The V call is TRBV13-1, the J call TRBJ1-2; D is possibly TRBD1 (5 bases). Trimming removed 0 bases from V and 0 bases from J, with 9 bases in between. The CDR3 totals 15 residues. Looked up from germline, CDR1 is NSHNY and CDR2 is SYGAGN. CDR3 sequence: CASSDDDSANSDYTF. CDR3 DNA, as far as it was read: TGTGCCAGCAGTGATGACGACAGTGCAAACTCC.

This clone was seen only a few times. Gene names are mouse gene names. With the read ending 4 residues before the CDR3 end, the germline J gene is used to fill in that end. At the DNA level, this CDR3 is encoded by other sequences in the same sample as well. V usage is TRBV19 and J usage is TRBJ2-7, with D hard to call. CDR3 length: 14 residues. Germline assignment: CDR1 FNHDT and CDR2 SITEND (reference sequence). The V end was cut by 0 bases, the J end by 0 bases, with 7 bases between. Here the CDR3 reads CASSIDLSSYEQYF. The CDR3 DNA, read in part, is TGTGCCAGCAGTATAGACTTGAGCTCCTAT.

The sample holds a few counts of this clone. Mouse germline and gene names are used. Read sequence stops 4 residues before the CDR3 end, and the germline J gene provides the missing end. The J gene is TRBJ2-2, the V gene TRBV12-2; D may be TRBD2 (7 bases). Germline V gene lookup returns CDR1 SGHLS and CDR2 HYDKME. The CDR3 has 15 residues. V shed 4 bases and J shed 3 bases, with 14 bases lying between them. The sequenced part of the CDR3 DNA is TGTGCCAGCTCCCCCGGGGGGCGCTACACCGGG. Protein product: CASSPGGRYTG. The entire CDR3 is CASSPGGRYTGQLYF.